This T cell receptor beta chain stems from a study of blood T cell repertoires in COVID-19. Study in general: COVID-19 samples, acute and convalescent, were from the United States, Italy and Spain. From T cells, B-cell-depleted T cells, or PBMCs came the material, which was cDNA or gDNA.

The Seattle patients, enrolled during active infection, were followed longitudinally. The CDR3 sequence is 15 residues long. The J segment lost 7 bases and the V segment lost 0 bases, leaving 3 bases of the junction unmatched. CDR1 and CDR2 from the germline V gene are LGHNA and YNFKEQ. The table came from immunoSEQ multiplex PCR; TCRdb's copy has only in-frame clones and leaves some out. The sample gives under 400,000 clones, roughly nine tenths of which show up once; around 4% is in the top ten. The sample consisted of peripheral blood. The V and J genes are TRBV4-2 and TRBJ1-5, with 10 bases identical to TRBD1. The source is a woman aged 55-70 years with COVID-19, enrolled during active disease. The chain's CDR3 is CASSQDRDRGQPQHF. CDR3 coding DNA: TGTGCCAGCAGCCAAGATCGGGACAGGGGACAGCCCCAGCATTTT.